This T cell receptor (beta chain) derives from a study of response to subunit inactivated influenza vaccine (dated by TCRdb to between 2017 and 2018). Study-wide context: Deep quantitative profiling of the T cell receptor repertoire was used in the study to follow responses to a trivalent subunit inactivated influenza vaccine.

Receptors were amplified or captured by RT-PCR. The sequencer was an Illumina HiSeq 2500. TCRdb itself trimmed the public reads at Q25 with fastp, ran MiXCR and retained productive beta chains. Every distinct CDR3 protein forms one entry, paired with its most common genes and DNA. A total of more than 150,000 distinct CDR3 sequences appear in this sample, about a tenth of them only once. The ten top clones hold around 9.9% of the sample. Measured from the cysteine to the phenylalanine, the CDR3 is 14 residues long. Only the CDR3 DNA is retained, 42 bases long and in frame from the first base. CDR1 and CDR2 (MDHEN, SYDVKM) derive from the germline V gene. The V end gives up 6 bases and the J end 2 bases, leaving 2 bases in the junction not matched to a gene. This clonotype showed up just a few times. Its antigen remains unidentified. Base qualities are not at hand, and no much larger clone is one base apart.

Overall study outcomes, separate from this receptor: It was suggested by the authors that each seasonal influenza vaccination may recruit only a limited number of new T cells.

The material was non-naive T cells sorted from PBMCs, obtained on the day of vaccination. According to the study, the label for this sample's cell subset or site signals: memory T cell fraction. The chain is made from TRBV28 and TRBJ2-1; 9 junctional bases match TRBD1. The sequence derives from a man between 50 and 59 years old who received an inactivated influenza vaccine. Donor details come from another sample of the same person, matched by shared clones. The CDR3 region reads CASRGQGTYNEQFF. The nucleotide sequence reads TGTGCCAGCAGAGGACAGGGGACCTACAATGAGCAGTTCTTC. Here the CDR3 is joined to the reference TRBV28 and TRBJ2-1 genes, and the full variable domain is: DVKVTQSSRYLVKRTGEKVFLECVQDMDHENMFWYRQDPGLGLRLIYFSYDVKMKEKGDIPEGYSVSREKKERFSLILESASTNQTSMYLCASRGQGTYNEQFFGPGTRLTVL.